This TCR beta chain is drawn from a study of graft-versus-host responses after intestinal transplantation. Study details: Multivisceral, liver-intestinal, or isolated intestinal transplants were given to recipients. Anti-thymocyte globulin served as induction for all recipients, who then took tacrolimus and steroids for approximately 3 years. General study results and limits: Across patients carrying graft-donor T cell macrochimerism, allografts held high graft-versus-host to host-versus-graft clonal ratios. Circulating GvH clone levels at their peak were associated with HvG declines (early post-transplant).

Here immunoSEQ multiplex PCR was the method, and the copy in TCRdb shows in-frame clones only, minus some. Among 65,000 to 100,000 clones listed, about 90% were seen once. Trimming removed 0 bases from V and 3 bases from J, with 13 bases in between. Germline CDR1 and CDR2: SGDLS and YYNGEE. The CDR3 runs 15 residues. On this clone: Its antigen is as yet unknown.

The chain combines TRBV9 with TRBJ2-7, with D possibly being TRBD1 (5 bases). The receptor's source is a human donor who was the organ donor for an intestinal transplant. The specimen was unstimulated CD8+ T cells sorted from spleen or lymph node cells, collected before transplant. The CDR3: CASSVAQGRGYEQYF. The CDR3 region has the DNA TGTGCCAGCAGCGTAGCCCAGGGTAGGGGCTACGAGCAGTACTTC. The variable domain in full, with the rest retrieved from reference TRBV9 and TRBJ2-7, is DSGVTQTPKHLITATGQRVTLRCSPRSGDLSVYWYQQSLDQGLQFLIQYYNGEERAKGNILERFSAQQFPDLHSELNLSSLELGDSALYFCASSVAQGRGYEQYFGPGTRLTVT.